The sequence of this T cell receptor beta chain was determined in a study of blood T cell repertoires in COVID-19 (dated by TCRdb to the early 2020s). The study in broad terms: Collaborator samples came from the United States, Italy and Spain and covered acute and convalescent phases of COVID-19. The material from the prospective study consisted of cDNA or gDNA derived from T cells, B-cell-depleted T cells, or PBMCs. The dataset comprised deeply sampled blood TCRbeta repertoires from subjects exposed to, actively infected with, or recovered from COVID-19. A freely available public database, intended as a resource for researchers studying the immune response to SARS-CoV-2, is where the repertoires were released. Samples were obtained from the ongoing ImmuneRACE study (first 160 participants) and from over 1,000 subjects provided by 6 global collaborators. Nearly every sample came with metadata listing a de-identified subject ID, COVID-19 status, age in years and sex. HLA class I and class II types, where available, came from metadata supplied by the sample provider rather than from assay-based typing. Points the paper makes about the study in general: Clinical and demographic metadata were provided uncurated, with the amount varying by source and participant.

Whole blood was collected in K2EDTA tubes by collaborating institutions according to the institutions' own protocols. Collaborator samples were shipped for TCRbeta analysis as frozen whole blood, isolated PBMCs, or DNA extracted from either sample type. The CDR3 sequence holds 17 residues, the cysteine and phenylalanine included. This entry keeps only the CDR3 DNA: 51 bases, framed from base 1. The germline V gene (reference sequence) specifies LNHDA as CDR1 and SQIVND as CDR2. Germline trimming: 3 bases from V, 4 bases from J; junction bases outside gene matches: 12. In regard to this clone: The specificity of this receptor is unknown. No qualities accompany the bases; no much larger clone lies one base away.

The immunoSEQ Assay, a bias-controlled multiplex PCR, was used to amplify TCRbeta CDR3 regions from genomic DNA. As for how the authors treated the data: The number of nucleated cells in each sample was estimated from the amplification of reference gene primers within the assay. To quantify the absolute abundance of each unique TCRbeta CDR3 rearrangement, sequence reads were collapsed and filtered. For each sample, productive Simpson clonality was calculated as the square root of Simpson's diversity index across productive rearrangements. Here the immuneACCESS table is served through TCRdb, limited to in-frame sequences with V and J called. Missing clones are a known gap in these copies; in checked studies unresolved V genes cover under half, and the rest lacks a known reason. V and J calls and clone size follow that table, whereas D and trimming were derived from the DNA. This sample gives roughly 120,000 clones in total; over 80% of them show up just once. The ten largest clonotypes hold more than 1.5% of the sample.

This TCR was sampled from a man between 65 and 79 years old with acute or convalescent COVID-19. Input material: peripheral blood. The sequence joins TRBV19 to TRBJ2-5; 9 bases in the middle match TRBD2. The CDR3 protein: CASSIGGGAGVGETQYF. DNA sequence: TGTGCCAGTAGTATCGGCGGGGGGGCCGGGGTAGGAGAGACCCAGTACTTC.